Listed here is a single T cell receptor beta chain. Germline lookup yields CDR1 MNHNS and CDR2 SASEGT. This CDR3 spans 13 amino acids. The junction had 3 bases not matched to a gene; V was cut back by 4 bases and J by 3 bases. Authors' data handling: Nucleated cell counts were estimated from reference gene primer amplification. Sequenced by immunoSEQ multiplex PCR; TCRdb stores in-frame clones only, minus some. The V and J calls and clone size come from that table; D and trimming were worked out from the DNA. Found here are about 220,000 clones, 80% of them singletons; the top ten hold roughly 7%. This sample was taken from a study of blood T cell repertoires in COVID-19. Overall study: Italy, Spain and the United States were the sources of the convalescent and acute COVID-19 samples. T cells, B-cell-depleted T cells, or PBMCs supplied cDNA or gDNA.

V gene TRBV6-1 combines with J gene TRBJ2-7, with 7 bases lining up with TRBD1. The source of this sequence is a woman between 65 and 79 years old with acute or convalescent COVID-19. The sample consisted of peripheral blood. This chain's CDR3 is CASSVGGNYEQYV. CDR3 nucleotides: TGTGCCAGCAGTGTAGGGGGCAACTACGAGCAGTACGTC.